What follows describes a single T cell receptor beta chain. The antigen is not known. Profiling that covered TCR beta VDJ and CDR3 relied on genomic DNA as its template. TCRdb called the reads again in MiXCR, with one record for every CDR3 protein. The top ten clones hold roughly 30% of a sample with 160,000 or so distinct CDR3 sequences, about 48% of them seen once. This CDR3 comprises 16 residues. CDR1 is WSHSY, CDR2 SAAADI, per germline. Losses at the gene ends were 7 bases for V and 4 bases for J; bases not matched to a gene: 11. The data are from a study of CD8+CD57+ T cells in acquired aplastic anemia. Study results and caveats: Between the patient and control groups, CD8+ Simpson's diversity did not differ significantly.

Sequencing involved patients with CD8+CD57+ cell expansion previously shown by flow cytometry. The sample comprised sorted CD4+, CD8+, or CD8+CD57+ T cells (not recorded which) from PBMCs. The receptor was derived from a human donor with aplastic anemia. The gene calls are TRBV10-2 and TRBJ2-7, with 12 bases aligning to TRBD2. CDR3 sequence reads: CASTWTSGTVSYEQYF. CDR3 bases: TGCGCCAGCACCTGGACTAGCGGGACCGTCTCGTACGAGCAGTACTTC.